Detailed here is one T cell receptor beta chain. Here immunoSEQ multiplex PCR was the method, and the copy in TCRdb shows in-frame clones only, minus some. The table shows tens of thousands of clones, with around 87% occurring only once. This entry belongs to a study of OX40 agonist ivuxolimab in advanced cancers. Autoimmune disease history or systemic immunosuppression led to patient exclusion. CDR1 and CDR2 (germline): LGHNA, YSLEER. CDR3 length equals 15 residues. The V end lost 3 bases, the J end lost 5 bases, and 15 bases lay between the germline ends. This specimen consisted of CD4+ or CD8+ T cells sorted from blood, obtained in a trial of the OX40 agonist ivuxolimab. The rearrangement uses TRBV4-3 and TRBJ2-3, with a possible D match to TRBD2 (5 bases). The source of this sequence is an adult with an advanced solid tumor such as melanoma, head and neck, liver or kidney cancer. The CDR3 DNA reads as TGCGCCAGCAGCCAGAGAGGAGGTTTCGGAGATACGCAGTATTTT. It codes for CASSQRGGFGDTQYF.